The next 21 T cell receptor beta chains were all read from a single sample in a study of cytomegalovirus exposure and HLA in healthy donors. The primer mix had 60 Vbeta and 13 Jbeta primers. This table comes from immunoSEQ multiplex PCR, and its TCRdb copy is limited to in-frame clones, with some not included. The sample yields 200,000 or so clones, 75% to 90% seen once. Sample: PBMCs. The receptors originated from a woman aged 50 to 65 in good health and CMV-seropositive.

V and J are TRBV6-5 and TRBJ2-5; 8 bases match TRBD2. The CDR3 has 14 residues. Germline V gene sequence: CDR1 MNHEY, CDR2 SVGAGI. The trim removed 2 bases at V and 5 bases at J, leaving 4 bases unmatched. CDR3 protein: CASSYHSGEETQYF. CDR3 in DNA: TGTGCCAGCAGTTACCATAGCGGGGAGGAGACCCAGTACTTC.

The rearrangement joins TRBV18 to TRBJ1-1; 11 bases match TRBD1. The CDR3 covers 13 residues. V lost 3 bases and J lost 7; bases outside the gene matches: 1. Germline CDR1 KGHSH, CDR2 LQKENI. The CDR3 sequence is CASSPGQGVEAFF. The CDR3 region has the DNA TGTGCCAGCTCACCGGGACAGGGGGTTGAAGCTTTCTTT.

This clone was recorded once. This chain uses TRBV11-3 with TRBJ2-5; D remains unclear. Germline V lookup: CDR1 SGHNT, CDR2 YENEEA. The CDR3 totals 13 residues. The germline V and J ends were trimmed by 2 bases and 2 bases, with 6 bases remaining between them. The CDR3: CASSLSRQETQYF. Written as DNA, the CDR3 is TGTGCCAGCAGCTTAAGCCGACAAGAGACCCAGTACTTC.

Only a few counts were recorded for this clone. This chain connects TRBV6-5 to TRBJ1-5, with a tentative D call TRBD1 (5 bases). Germline V gene lookup returns CDR1 MNHEY and CDR2 SVGAGI. Trimming cost V 6 bases and J 4 bases, with 16 bases left between them. The CDR3 has 15 residues. CDR3 nucleotides: TGTGCCAGCAGCACCACGGGGGGGACTAATCAGCCCCAGCATTTT. Its protein is CASSTTGGTNQPQHF.

The J gene is TRBJ2-2, the V gene TRBV10-3; 8 bases are a match to TRBD1. The CDR3 has 16 amino acids. Germline loops: CDR1 ENHRY, CDR2 SYGVKD. The ends lost 11 bases at V and 2 bases at J; junction bases unmatched: 13. In DNA, the CDR3 is TGTGCCGCAGGACAGGGAGAGTGGAGTAACACCGGGGAGCTGTTTTTT. Translation gives CAAGQGEWSNTGELFF.

V is TRBV7-9 and J is TRBJ2-1, with 8 bases matching TRBD2. The germline V gene has CDR1 SEHNR and CDR2 FQNEAQ (reference sequence). V trimming: 5 bases; J trimming: 2 bases; junction bases outside the gene matches: 8. The CDR3 contains 16 residues. CDR3 DNA sequence: TGTGCCAGCAGCCTTTGGACTAGCCGCCCCTACAATGAGCAGTTCTTC. Its protein is CASSLWTSRPYNEQFF.

The V gene is TRBV7-9, the J gene TRBJ2-7, with D unclear. Between the trimmed V and J ends, which lost 5 bases and 2 bases, there was a span of 16 bases. This CDR3 comprises 15 residues. Looked up from germline, CDR1 is SEHNR and CDR2 is FQNEAQ (reference sequence). CDR3 coding DNA: TGTGCCAGCAGCCATAAAGTCCAAACGGCCTACGAGCAGTACTTC. Residues: CASSHKVQTAYEQYF.

The chain couples TRBV5-4 to TRBJ1-2, with unresolved D. Trimming cost V 4 bases and J 5 bases, with 21 bases left between them. This CDR3 comprises 16 residues. Germline V gene data show CDR1 as SGHNT and CDR2 as YYREEE (reference sequence). In DNA, the CDR3 is TGTGCCAGCAGCCAAAGAGGTGGGAGAGCAGAATATGGCTACACCTTC. The encoded protein is CASSQRGGRAEYGYTF.

CDR3 DNA: TGCGCCAGCAGCTACCTAGCGGGGGCTGGAGATACGCAGTATTTT. It yields the protein CASSYLAGAGDTQYF. The chain employs TRBV5-1 and TRBJ2-3; 10 bases are a match to TRBD2. The germline V gene encodes CDR1 SGHRS and CDR2 YFSETQ. Germline trimming cut 3 bases from V and 5 bases from J; bases unmatched to any gene: 6. The CDR3 is 15 residues long.

The V and J genes are TRBV7-9 and TRBJ2-3; D is perhaps TRBD2 (6 bases). The CDR3 has 17 amino acids. The germline V gene has CDR1 SEHNR and CDR2 FQNEAQ (reference sequence). Trimming took 5 bases from V and 2 from J, leaving 20 bases between them. CDR3 nucleotide sequence: TGTGCCAGCAGCCCCTCGGCGGGACCCAGCTACACAGATACGCAGTATTTT. Translation: CASSPSAGPSYTDTQYF.

The chain carries TRBV14 and TRBJ2-1; tentatively, D is TRBD2 (5 bases). V was pared by 2 bases and J by 12 bases, with 17 bases between. The CDR3 loop spans 14 amino acids. Germline V gives CDR1 SGHDN, CDR2 FVKESK. In DNA, the CDR3 is TGTGCCAGCAGCCAACTCCGGACTTCACTTCTGCAGTTCTTC. Translated: CASSQLRTSLLQFF.

The genes are TRBV25-1 and TRBJ1-1; D is uncertain. The CDR3 covers 16 residues. The V gene's germline CDR1 is MGHDK and CDR2 SYGVNS. V was pared by 4 bases and J by 4 bases, with 19 bases between. The CDR3 DNA sequence: TGTGCCAGCAGTGGAACCAAAAGGGAGGCTGGCACTGAAGCTTTCTTT. Amino acids: CASSGTKREAGTEAFF.

The V gene is TRBV5-4, the J gene TRBJ1-1, with D possibly TRBD1 on 6 matching bases. In germline, CDR1 is SGHNT, CDR2 YYREEE (reference sequence). V lost 3 bases and J 1 base, leaving 13 bases between the germline ends. This CDR3 is 15 amino acids long. CDR3 region: CASSSAGTQNTEAFF. In nucleotides, the CDR3 is TGTGCCAGCAGCTCTGCCGGGACACAGAACACTGAAGCTTTCTTT. Based on the CDR3 plus reference TRBV5-4 and TRBJ1-1, the full variable domain is ETGVTQSPTHLIKTRGQQVTLRCSSQSGHNTVSWYQQALGQGPQFIFQYYREEENGRGNFPPRFSGLQFPNYSSELNVNALELDDSALYLCASSSAGTQNTEAFFGQGTRLTVV.

A word on this clone: Mismatch with germline at one junction end may stem from a read error. Within the sample, other DNA sequences also encode this same CDR3. The V gene is TRBV27, the J gene TRBJ2-7; TRBD1 might be the D (6 bases). The germline V gene encodes CDR1 MNHEY and CDR2 SMNVEV (reference sequence). The CDR3 extends over 15 amino acids. The CDR3 DNA is TGCGCCAGCAGCTCAGGGGATGATTCTACCTACGAGCAGTACTTC. Its protein product is CASSSGDDSTYEQYF.

The chain has TRBV18 and TRBJ2-3; D may be TRBD2 (6 bases). Deletions cut 2 bases from V and 2 bases from J, with 11 bases between. CDR3 length: 15 amino acids. Per the germline V gene, CDR1 is KGHSH and CDR2 is LQKENI. DNA of the CDR3: TGTGCCAGCTCACCAAAAGGAGGGACCACAGATACGCAGTATTTT. Protein product: CASSPKGGTTDTQYF.

The genes are TRBV18 and TRBJ1-1; D not resolved. The CDR3 has 14 residues. CDR1 and CDR2 (germline): KGHSH, LQKENI. The V gene lost 2 bases and the J gene lost 3 bases, with 10 bases spanning the gap. The CDR3 sequence: CASSPDSGYTEAFF. The CDR3 nucleotides are TGTGCCAGCTCACCAGATTCAGGATACACTGAAGCTTTCTTT.

The V call is TRBV6-1, the J call TRBJ2-2; 9 bases fit TRBD1. The CDR3 sequence is 15 residues long. Losses at the gene ends were 6 bases for V and 7 bases for J; bases not matched to a gene: 9. The germline gives CDR1 MNHNS, CDR2 SASEGT. CDR3 DNA sequence: TGTGCCAGCAGAGCCGGGACAGGGACCCACGGGGAGCTGTTTTTT. The encoded protein is CASRAGTGTHGELFF.

The chain combines TRBV14 with TRBJ2-1; TRBD2 matches at 10 bases. The length of the CDR3 is 16 residues. Germline values: CDR1 SGHDN, CDR2 FVKESK. Germline trimming cut 4 bases from V and 0 bases from J; bases unmatched to any gene: 3. The CDR3 nucleotides read TGTGCCAGCAGCCTCGTAGCGGGGGGCTCCTACAATGAGCAGTTCTTC. Translation gives CASSLVAGGSYNEQFF. Variable domain in full (rest from reference TRBV14 and TRBJ2-1): EAGVTQFPSHSVIEKGQTVTLRCDPISGHDNLYWYRRVMGKEIKFLLHFVKESKQDESGMPNNRFLAERTGGTYSTLKVQPAELEDSGVYFCASSLVAGGSYNEQFFGPGTRLTVL.

This rearrangement joins TRBV5-1 to TRBJ2-4; 7 nucleotides agree with TRBD1. The germline V gene has CDR1 SGHRS and CDR2 YFSETQ. The V and J ends lost 4 bases and 7 bases, in that order; junction bases with no gene match: 5. This CDR3 has 13 amino acids. This CDR3 reads CASSPDRMNIQYF. In DNA, the CDR3 is TGCGCCAGCAGCCCGGACAGGATGAACATTCAGTACTTC.

This chain uses TRBV5-4 with TRBJ2-1; the D gene is possibly TRBD1 (7 bases). V was shortened by 4 bases and J by 2 bases, with 19 bases between the two germline ends. CDR1 is SGHNT and CDR2 is YYREEE in the germline V gene (reference sequence). The CDR3 has 17 amino acids. The CDR3 loop reads CASSPPGRTGTYNEQFF. In DNA, the CDR3 is TGTGCCAGCAGCCCACCTGGGAGGACAGGAACCTACAATGAGCAGTTCTTC. The variable domain in full, completed from reference TRBV5-4 and TRBJ2-1, reads ETGVTQSPTHLIKTRGQQVTLRCSSQSGHNTVSWYQQALGQGPQFIFQYYREEENGRGNFPPRFSGLQFPNYSSELNVNALELDDSALYLCASSPPGRTGTYNEQFFGPGTRLTVL.

The rearrangement links TRBV19 to TRBJ1-2; 9 bases are a match to TRBD1. CDR1 LNHDA and CDR2 SQIVND come from the germline V gene (reference sequence). Trimming removed 7 bases from V and 1 base from J; junction bases left unmatched: 10. This CDR3 region has 16 residues. The CDR3 loop reads CASISYRDRDNYGYTF. The CDR3 region has the DNA TGTGCCAGTATCTCGTACCGGGACAGGGATAACTATGGCTACACCTTC.